Below, 22 T cell receptor beta chains from the same sample are listed, as sequenced in a study of control samples from healthy donors and cancer patients. Generated by immunoSEQ multiplex PCR, the TCRdb table keeps only in-frame clones and is missing some. The sample lists 100,000 to 120,000 clones, around 80% seen once, with around 6.2% in the top ten. Sequenced: blood. Every receptor here comes from a young man in good health.

The chain uses TRBV5-1 and TRBJ2-2; no clear D. The V end lost 0 bases, the J end lost 3 bases, and 9 bases lay between the germline ends. This CDR3 contains 15 residues. Germline V gives CDR1 SGHRS, CDR2 YFSETQ. CDR3 nucleotide sequence: TGCGCCAGCAGCTTGGAACTCCCGGACACCGGGGAGCTGTTTTTT. The encoded protein is CASSLELPDTGELFF. The entire variable domain, with the rest obtained from reference TRBV5-1 and TRBJ2-2, is as follows: KAGVTQTPRYLIKTRGQQVTLSCSPISGHRSVSWYQQTPGQGLQFLFEYFSETQRNKGNFPGRFSGRQFSNSRSEMNVSTLELGDSALYLCASSLELPDTGELFFGEGSRLTVL.

This chain connects TRBV3-1 (or the pseudogene TRBV3-2) to TRBJ2-3; TRBD2 matches 7 bases. Germline CDR1 is LGHDT and CDR2 is YNNKEL (reference sequence). The V and J ends lost 4 bases and 5 bases, in that order; junction bases with no gene match: 9. The CDR3 length is 15 residues. The CDR3 nucleotides read TGTGCCAGCAGCCGACTAGCCGCAGGCGGAGATACGCAGTATTTT. It specifies CASSRLAAGGDTQYF.

This chain connects TRBV2 to TRBJ2-5; D is uncertain. The germline V gene encodes CDR1 SNHLY and CDR2 FYNNEI. CDR3 length: 18 residues. Deletions cut 0 bases from V and 0 bases from J, with 17 bases between. The CDR3 region is CASSEAVKVETDQETQYF. The CDR3, as DNA: TGTGCCAGCAGTGAAGCGGTAAAGGTAGAGACGGACCAAGAGACCCAGTACTTC.

This chain connects TRBV30 to TRBJ1-1; D unclear. The germline V gene encodes CDR1 GTSNPN and CDR2 SVGIG (reference sequence). V lost 0 bases and J lost 1, with 9 bases in between. CDR3 size: 14 residues. This chain's CDR3 is CAWSVRSWNTEAFF. The CDR3 DNA sequence: TGTGCCTGGAGTGTACGGTCCTGGAACACTGAAGCTTTCTTT.

This clone has just one count. CDR3 loop: CASSPDRPEAEKLFF. The CDR3 DNA sequence: TGTGCCAGCTCCCCTGACAGGCCCGAGGCCGAAAAACTGTTTTTT. The chain links TRBV28 to TRBJ1-4; a possible D gene is TRBD1 (6 bases). The CDR3 is 15 residues long. V lost 8 bases and J lost 8, with 21 bases in between. Germline V CDR1 and CDR2: MDHEN, SYDVKM.

This clone turned up a few times. The chain links TRBV28 to TRBJ2-7; weak D call: TRBD1 (7 bases). The CDR3 is 15 residues long. Germline V gene data show CDR1 as MDHEN and CDR2 as SYDVKM. Trimming removed 2 bases from V and 2 bases from J, with 13 bases in between. As DNA, the CDR3 is TGTGCCAGCAGTTTACAGGGGGGCGGGGCCTACGAGCAGTACTTC. Protein product: CASSLQGGGAYEQYF.

The chain recombines TRBV6-5 with TRBJ2-5, with 7 bases lining up with TRBD1. V was clipped by 4 bases and J by 0 bases; unmatched bases: 8. This CDR3 has 16 amino acids. From germline, CDR1 is MNHEY and CDR2 SVGAGI. CDR3 sequence (DNA): TGTGCCAGCAGTTTACAACAGGGGCTGTACCAAGAGACCCAGTACTTC. The encoded protein is CASSLQQGLYQETQYF.

The chain links TRBV30 to TRBJ2-7; D not resolved. The CDR3 runs to 13 residues. The germline gives CDR1 GTSNPN, CDR2 SVGIG (reference sequence). Trimming took off 2 bases at V and 6 bases at J, with 14 bases between the two ends. CDR3 sequence: CAWSLQPYGEQYF. For the CDR3, the DNA is TGTGCCTGGAGTCTACAACCCTACGGCGAGCAGTACTTC.

The genes are TRBV5-8 and TRBJ2-3; 11 bases fit TRBD1. The germline gives CDR1 SGHTS, CDR2 YDEGEE. The junction had 6 bases not matched to a gene; V was cut back by 4 bases and J by 5 bases. This CDR3 contains 15 residues. CDR3 sequence (DNA): TGTGCCAGCAGCCCCGGACAGGGGGCGAGAGATACGCAGTATTTT. Protein product: CASSPGQGARDTQYF.

The chain recombines TRBV28 with TRBJ1-5; D gene uncertain. Germline V gives CDR1 MDHEN, CDR2 SYDVKM. CDR3 size: 15 residues. V was trimmed by 6 bases and J by 0 bases, leaving 12 bases between them. CDR3 region: CASRPPLYSNQPQHF. The CDR3 bases are TGTGCCAGCAGACCCCCCCTGTATAGCAATCAGCCCCAGCATTTT.

The chain couples TRBV2 to TRBJ1-2; D unclear. CDR1 and CDR2 from the germline V gene are SNHLY and FYNNEI. The CDR3 totals 15 residues. With 2 bases removed from V and 0 bases from J, the gap between germline ends came to 10 bases. The CDR3 spells CASSERFSSNYGYTF. CDR3 nucleotides: TGTGCCAGCAGTGAACGCTTCAGCTCTAACTATGGCTACACCTTC.

V gene TRBV11-2 combines with J gene TRBJ1-2; the D gene is possibly TRBD1 (6 bases). CDR1 is SGHAT and CDR2 is FQNNGV in the germline V gene. CDR3 length: 14 residues. V lost 4 bases to trimming and J lost 4 bases, with 13 bases between them. The CDR3 coding sequence is TGTGCCAGCAGCTCAGGAGGGGGAGGCTATGGCTACACCTTC. This sequence encodes CASSSGGGGYGYTF.

This chain links TRBV6-5 with TRBJ2-1; a weak D match, TRBD1 (6 bases). This CDR3 region has 13 residues. Trimming stripped 3 bases from V and 4 bases from J, with 7 bases between. Germline loops: CDR1 MNHEY, CDR2 SVGAGI. Written as DNA, the CDR3 is TGTGCCAGCAGTTATCAGGGGTACAATGAGCAGTTCTTC. Its translation: CASSYQGYNEQFF.

V gene TRBV19 combines with J gene TRBJ1-5, with 7 bases lining up with TRBD1. The V and J ends lost 5 bases and 8 bases, in that order; junction bases with no gene match: 12. The CDR3 sequence is 15 residues long. CDR1 is LNHDA and CDR2 is SQIVND in the germline V gene (reference sequence). The CDR3 DNA reads TGTGCCAGTAGTCCGGGGACCAGACAGGGAAAGCCCCAGCATTTT. Protein sequence: CASSPGTRQGKPQHF. The entire variable domain, with the rest obtained from reference TRBV19 and TRBJ1-5, is as follows: DGGITQSPKYLFRKEGQNVTLSCEQNLNHDAMYWYRQDPGQGLRLIYYSQIVNDFQKGDIAEGYSVSREKKESFPLTVTSAQKNPTAFYLCASSPGTRQGKPQHFGDGTRLSIL.

V usage is TRBV2 and J usage is TRBJ2-3, with 10 positions matching TRBD1. Germline-derived CDR1 and CDR2 are SNHLY and FYNNEI. CDR3 length: 15 residues. V lost 7 bases, J lost 4 bases, and 8 bases stayed unmatched. Written as DNA, the CDR3 is TGTGCCAGCACCCGGACAGGGGGACGGTCAGATACGCAGTATTTT. Translated: CASTRTGGRSDTQYF. Full variable domain (rest looked up from reference TRBV2 and TRBJ2-3): EPEVTQTPSHQVTQMGQEVILRCVPISNHLYFYWYRQILGQKVEFLVSFYNNEISEKSEIFDDQFSVERPDGSNFTLKIRSTKLEDSAMYFCASTRTGGRSDTQYFGPGTRLTVL.

The V gene is TRBV19, the J gene TRBJ1-1; 7 bases are a match to TRBD1. The CDR3 has 12 residues. Germline V gene data show CDR1 as LNHDA and CDR2 as SQIVND (reference sequence). J lost 5 bases, V lost 7 bases, and 4 bases had no gene match. The CDR3 DNA reads TGTGCCAGTACCGACAGGGTGACTGAAGCTTTCTTT. It yields the protein CASTDRVTEAFF.

The rearrangement uses TRBV29-1 and TRBJ1-1, with 7 nucleotides matching TRBD1. There are 14 residues in the CDR3. Germline lookup yields CDR1 SQVTM and CDR2 ANQGSEA. The V and J ends lost 6 bases and 0 bases, in that order; junction bases with no gene match: 7. The CDR3 coding sequence is TGCAGCGTGATACAGGGGACTTTGAACACTGAAGCTTTCTTT. Protein product: CSVIQGTLNTEAFF.

The CDR3 is CASKSGGVYGYTF. The DNA for the CDR3 is TGTGCCAGCAAAAGTGGCGGTGTCTATGGCTACACCTTC. This chain joins TRBV5-4 and TRBJ1-2; D gene uncertain. The CDR3 length is 13 residues. Germline V lookup: CDR1 SGHNT, CDR2 YYREEE (reference sequence). V was cut by 6 bases and J by 4 bases, with 13 bases left in between. Full variable domain (rest looked up from reference TRBV5-4 and TRBJ1-2): ETGVTQSPTHLIKTRGQQVTLRCSSQSGHNTVSWYQQALGQGPQFIFQYYREEENGRGNFPPRFSGLQFPNYSSELNVNALELDDSALYLCASKSGGVYGYTFGSGTRLTVV.

V usage is TRBV4-2 and J usage is TRBJ2-1; 7 positions match TRBD2. Trimming at V came to 0 bases and at J to 0 bases, leaving 5 bases not matched to a gene. CDR1 is LGHNA and CDR2 is YNFKEQ in the germline V gene. The CDR3 contains 17 residues. The CDR3 DNA is TGTGCCAGCAGCCAAGACCCCGGGGGGAGCTCCTACAATGAGCAGTTCTTC. Encoded protein: CASSQDPGGSSYNEQFF.

The rearrangement links TRBV15 to TRBJ1-5; perhaps TRBD1 as D (5 bases). The CDR3 loop spans 17 amino acids. V lost 3 bases to trimming and J lost 2 bases, with 17 bases between them. The germline V gene has CDR1 LNHNV and CDR2 YYDKDF (reference sequence). CDR3 residues: CATSSLGGGFGNQPQHF. The CDR3 DNA follows: TGTGCCACCAGCAGTCTTGGGGGAGGGTTTGGCAATCAGCCCCAGCATTTT.

V usage is TRBV5-1 and J usage is TRBJ2-5, with 12 bases lining up with TRBD1. Germline V CDR1 and CDR2: SGHRS, YFSETQ. Losses at the gene ends were 1 base for V and 3 bases for J; bases not matched to a gene: 4. This CDR3 spans 16 amino acids. As DNA, the CDR3 is TGCGCCAGCAGCTTGATGGGACAGGGGGCAGAAGAGACCCAGTACTTC. Its translation is CASSLMGQGAEETQYF.

The chain employs TRBV2 and TRBJ1-6, with TRBD1 as a possible D gene (5 bases). V lost 4 bases and J lost 1, with 17 bases in between. Germline lookup yields CDR1 SNHLY and CDR2 FYNNEI. The CDR3 has 18 residues. CDR3 DNA: TGTGCCAGCAGTGGCCTTACAAGCCGGGGGTCCTATAATTCACCCCTCCACTTT. Protein: CASSGLTSRGSYNSPLHF. Drawing the rest from reference TRBV2 and TRBJ1-6, the complete variable domain is EPEVTQTPSHQVTQMGQEVILRCVPISNHLYFYWYRQILGQKVEFLVSFYNNEISEKSEIFDDQFSVERPDGSNFTLKIRSTKLEDSAMYFCASSGLTSRGSYNSPLHFGNGTRLTVT.